A selection of T cell receptor beta chains follows, all from one sample in a study of cytomegalovirus exposure and HLA in healthy donors. The protocol was immunoSEQ multiplex PCR, while the TCRdb copy is restricted to in-frame clones and leaves out a portion. The sample yields some 150,000 clones, approximately 80% seen once. Sequenced sample: PBMCs. All receptors derive from a woman between 40 and 55 years old in good health and CMV-seronegative. Each CDR3 is given with its conserved first and last residue. D genes are given only for firm matches. Size is omitted from some rows. Given values are once, few, many or a class for expanded clones.

clone_size d_call j_call v_call cdr3_aa cdr3_nt
. . TRBJ2-1 TRBV7-9 CASSPADEQFF TGTGCCAGCAGCCCCGCGGATGAGCAGTTCTTC
few . TRBJ2-7 TRBV5-6 CASSSFYSYEQYF TGTGCCAGCAGCTCGTTCTACTCCTACGAGCAGTACTTC
. TRBD1 TRBJ2-1 TRBV6-1 CASSDGTGYTYNEQFF TGTGCCAGCAGTGACGGGACAGGCTACACCTACAATGAGCAGTTCTTC
. TRBD2 TRBJ2-3 TRBV6-5 CASSSGTSGTDTQYF TGTGCCAGCAGTTCCGGGACTAGCGGCACAGATACGCAGTATTTT
once TRBD1 TRBJ1-5 TRBV27 CASSSGGSNQPQHF TGTGCCAGCAGTTCAGGGGGGAGCAATCAGCCCCAGCATTTT
. TRBD2 TRBJ2-5 TRBV5-1 CASSLEGRGGRETQYF TGCGCCAGCAGCTTGGAGGGGCGGGGGGGCCGTGAGACCCAGTACTTC
. . TRBJ1-1 TRBV28 CASSFSYRGATEAFF TGTGCCAGCAGTTTTTCTTACCGGGGAGCCACTGAAGCTTTCTTT
. . TRBJ1-1 TRBV9 CASSPPGWTEAFF TGTGCCAGCAGCCCTCCAGGGTGGACTGAAGCTTTCTTT
. . TRBJ1-1 TRBV29-1 CSVDGQPEAFF TGCAGCGTTGATGGACAACCTGAAGCTTTCTTT
few TRBD1 TRBJ1-2 TRBV4-2 CASSPGGHYGYTF TGTGCCAGCAGTCCAGGGGGCCACTATGGCTACACCTTC
. TRBD1 TRBJ1-5 TRBV5-1 CASSLGDRGNQPQHF TGCGCCAGCAGCTTAGGAGACAGGGGAAATCAGCCCCAGCATTTT
. TRBD2 TRBJ2-1 TRBV6-5 CASSYSGASGVGEQFF TGTGCCAGCAGTTACTCCGGGGCTAGCGGGGTAGGGGAGCAGTTCTTC
. TRBD1 TRBJ2-2 TRBV18 CASSDRESRNTGELFF TGTGCCAGCTCGGACAGGGAAAGTAGGAACACCGGGGAGCTGTTTTTT
. . TRBJ2-7 TRBV5-1 CASSPRDSAYEQYF TGCGCCAGCAGCCCGCGGGACTCAGCCTACGAGCAGTACTTC
. . TRBJ2-7 TRBV29-1 CSVASGKVYEQYF TGCAGCGTTGCTTCAGGGAAGGTCTACGAGCAGTACTTC
. . TRBJ1-2 TRBV19 CASSDRQTYGYTF TGTGCCAGTAGCGACCGACAGACGTATGGCTACACCTTC
. TRBD1 TRBJ2-5 TRBV5-1 CASREQGAPQETQYF TGCGCCAGCAGAGAACAGGGGGCCCCCCAAGAGACCCAGTACTTC
. TRBD1 TRBJ1-1 TRBV15 CATRGDRGMTGTEAFF TGTGCCACCAGGGGGGACAGGGGGATGACCGGGACTGAAGCTTTCTTT
once TRBD1 TRBJ1-5 TRBV6-1 CASSRDRGSNQPQHF TGTGCCAGCAGTCGGGACAGGGGGAGCAATCAGCCCCAGCATTTT
few . TRBJ1-5 TRBV5-5 CASSPSGVQPQHF TGTGCCAGCAGCCCATCGGGGGTTCAGCCCCAGCATTTT
few TRBD1 TRBJ1-5 TRBV19 CASSGQGARSQPQHF TGTGCCAGTAGTGGACAGGGGGCAAGGAGTCAGCCCCAGCATTTT
. TRBD1 TRBJ1-2 TRBV10-1 CASSESGGEGYTF TGCGCCAGCAGTGAGTCAGGGGGCGAAGGCTACACCTTC
. . TRBJ2-2 TRBV29-1 CSADYTGELFF TGCAGCGCAGACTACACCGGGGAGCTGTTTTTT
. . TRBJ1-2 TRBV25-1 CASSEQSYGYTF TGTGCCAGCAGTGAACAGTCCTATGGCTACACCTTC
. . TRBJ1-5 TRBV20-1 CSARGRLAHF TGCAGTGCTAGGGGGAGGTTAGCGCATTTT
few TRBD1 TRBJ1-1 TRBV6-5 CASSYYRQGGTEAFF TGTGCCAGCAGTTACTATCGACAGGGGGGCACTGAAGCTTTCTTT
. . TRBJ2-7 TRBV7-9 CAGGEDSSYEQYF TGTGCCGGGGGGGAGGACAGCAGCTACGAGCAGTACTTC
few . TRBJ1-1 TRBV5-8 CASSPGGWVTEAFF TGTGCCAGCAGCCCGGGAGGTTGGGTCACTGAAGCTTTCTTT
. TRBD1 TRBJ2-1 TRBV4-3 CASSQATGTGTYNEQFF TGCGCCAGCAGCCAAGCCACCGGGACAGGGACGTACAATGAGCAGTTCTTC
. TRBD2 TRBJ2-4 TRBV4-2 CASSQEPALAGGLGDIQYF TGTGCCAGCAGCCAAGAACCCGCACTAGCGGGGGGGCTAGGGGACATTCAGTACTTC
. . TRBJ1-6 TRBV9 CASSVHREGNSPLHF TGTGCCAGCAGCGTACACAGGGAGGGGAATTCACCCCTCCACTTT
. TRBD2 TRBJ2-2 TRBV2 CASTPGLAGAGGELFF TGTGCCAGCACCCCGGGACTAGCGGGGGCTGGCGGGGAGCTGTTTTTT
. . TRBJ1-1 TRBV10-1 CASIEELRNTEAFF TGCGCCAGCATCGAAGAGTTAAGAAACACTGAAGCTTTCTTT
. . TRBJ1-2 TRBV5-6 CASSLSRGYTF TGTGCCAGCAGCTTGTCGCGGGGCTACACCTTC
. . TRBJ1-4 TRBV6-5 CASSYSGASEKLFF TGTGCCAGCAGTTACTCGGGGGCAAGCGAAAAACTGTTTTTT
few TRBD1 TRBJ2-2 TRBV27 CASSFQQGTGELFF TGTGCCAGCAGTTTCCAACAGGGGACCGGGGAGCTGTTTTTT
. TRBD1 TRBJ1-6 TRBV5-5 CASSSQGSNSPLHF TGTGCCAGCAGCTCACAGGGGTCCAATTCACCCCTCCACTTT
once . TRBJ1-2 TRBV7-9 CASSRSEGLSFEAGAGYTF TGTGCCAGCAGCCGATCCGAAGGACTTAGCTTTGAGGCAGGGGCTGGCTACACCTTC
. . TRBJ2-7 TRBV5-1 CASSLVSYEQYF TGCGCCAGCAGCTTGGTTAGCTACGAGCAGTACTTC
few TRBD1 TRBJ2-7 TRBV19 CASSISRDRGYEQYF TGTGCCAGTAGTATATCCAGGGACAGGGGTTACGAGCAGTACTTC
. TRBD1 TRBJ2-5 TRBV7-3 CASSPDRGGETQYF TGTGCCAGCAGTCCGGACAGGGGGGGGGAGACCCAGTACTTC
once . TRBJ2-7 TRBV7-2 CASSGGLYEQYF TGTGCCAGCAGCGGGGGACTGTACGAGCAGTACTTC
. TRBD1 TRBJ2-7 TRBV25-1 CASSEPDRGRHEQYF TGTGCCAGCAGTGAACCGGACAGGGGGAGGCACGAGCAGTACTTC
. TRBD1 TRBJ1-2 TRBV29-1 CSVAPPGQGPYGYTF TGCAGCGTTGCACCCCCCGGACAGGGGCCCTATGGCTACACCTTC
. TRBD2 TRBJ2-7 TRBV19 CASSIQRGSYEQYF TGTGCCAGTAGTATTCAGCGGGGCTCCTACGAGCAGTACTTC
few . TRBJ1-1 TRBV19 CASSDLHINTEAFF TGTGCCAGTAGTGATTTACATATCAACACTGAAGCTTTCTTT
. . TRBJ1-3 TRBV4-1 CASSPQELDYYSGNTIYF TGCGCCAGCAGCCCGCAGGAGCTTGACTACTACTCTGGAAACACCATATATTTT
. TRBD1 TRBJ2-7 TRBV7-9 CASSFGWGTGLSSYEQYF TGTGCCAGCAGCTTTGGGTGGGGGACAGGTCTTAGCTCCTACGAGCAGTACTTC